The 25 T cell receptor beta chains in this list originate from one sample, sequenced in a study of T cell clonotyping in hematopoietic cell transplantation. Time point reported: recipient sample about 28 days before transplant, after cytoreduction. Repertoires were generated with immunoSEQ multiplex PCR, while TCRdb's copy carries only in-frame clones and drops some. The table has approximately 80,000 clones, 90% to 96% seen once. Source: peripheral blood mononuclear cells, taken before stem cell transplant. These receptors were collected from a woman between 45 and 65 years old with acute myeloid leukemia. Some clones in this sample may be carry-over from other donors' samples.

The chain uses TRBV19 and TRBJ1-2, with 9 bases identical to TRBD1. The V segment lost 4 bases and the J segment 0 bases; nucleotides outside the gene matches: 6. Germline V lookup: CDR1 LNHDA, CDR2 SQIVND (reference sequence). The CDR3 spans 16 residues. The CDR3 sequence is CASSRGTGTTNYGYTF. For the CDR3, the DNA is TGTGCCAGTAGTAGAGGGACAGGGACGACTAACTATGGCTACACCTTC.

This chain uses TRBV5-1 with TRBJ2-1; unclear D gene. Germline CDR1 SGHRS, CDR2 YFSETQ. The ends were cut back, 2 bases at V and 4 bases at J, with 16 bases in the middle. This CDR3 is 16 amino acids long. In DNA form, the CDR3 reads TGCGCCAGCAGCTTAGGTAGGTTGCTCGCATACAATGAGCAGTTCTTC. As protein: CASSLGRLLAYNEQFF. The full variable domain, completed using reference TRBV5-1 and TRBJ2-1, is KAGVTQTPRYLIKTRGQQVTLSCSPISGHRSVSWYQQTPGQGLQFLFEYFSETQRNKGNFPGRFSGRQFSNSRSEMNVSTLELGDSALYLCASSLGRLLAYNEQFFGPGTRLTVL.

This CDR3 is CASSTRDSQSSYNSPLHF. In DNA form, the CDR3 reads TGTGCCAGCAGCACGCGGGACAGCCAGAGCTCCTATAATTCACCCCTCCACTTT. The chain recombines TRBV9 with TRBJ1-6, with 7 nucleotides matching TRBD1. The CDR3 has 18 residues. CDR1 is SGDLS and CDR2 is YYNGEE in the germline V gene. V shed 4 bases, J shed 0 bases, and the junction held 10 bases outside the gene matches. Full variable domain (outside the CDR3, taken from reference TRBV9 and TRBJ1-6): DSGVTQTPKHLITATGQRVTLRCSPRSGDLSVYWYQQSLDQGLQFLIQYYNGEERAKGNILERFSAQQFPDLHSELNLSSLELGDSALYFCASSTRDSQSSYNSPLHFGNGTRLTVT.

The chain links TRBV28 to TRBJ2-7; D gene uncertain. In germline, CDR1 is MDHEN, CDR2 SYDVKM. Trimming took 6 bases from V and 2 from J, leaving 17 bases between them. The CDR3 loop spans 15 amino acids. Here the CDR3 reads CASSLLETNAYEQYF. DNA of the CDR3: TGTGCCAGCAGCCTCCTCGAGACAAACGCCTACGAGCAGTACTTC.

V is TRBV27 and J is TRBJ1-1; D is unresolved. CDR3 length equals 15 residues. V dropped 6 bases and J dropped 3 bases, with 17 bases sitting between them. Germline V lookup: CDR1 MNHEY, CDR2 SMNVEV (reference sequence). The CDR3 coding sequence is TGTGCCAGCAGAGGTAGACCTTACTGGGACACTGAAGCTTTCTTT. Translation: CASRGRPYWDTEAFF.

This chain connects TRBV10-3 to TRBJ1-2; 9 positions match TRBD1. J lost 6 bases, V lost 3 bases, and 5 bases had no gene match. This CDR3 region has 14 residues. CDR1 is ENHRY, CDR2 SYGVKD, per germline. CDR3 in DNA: TGTGCCATCAGTGATTGGACAGGGGCGGATGGCTACACCTTC. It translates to CAISDWTGADGYTF.

CDR3 sequence reads: CASSLGLAGFTYEQYF. The CDR3 DNA reads TGTGCCAGCAGTTTGGGACTAGCGGGGTTTACCTACGAGCAGTACTTC. The chain combines TRBV28 with TRBJ2-7; 13 nucleotides agree with TRBD2. Germline CDR1 reads MDHEN; CDR2 reads SYDVKM. Trimming at V came to 3 bases and at J to 2 bases, leaving 4 bases not matched to a gene. The CDR3 consists of 16 residues.

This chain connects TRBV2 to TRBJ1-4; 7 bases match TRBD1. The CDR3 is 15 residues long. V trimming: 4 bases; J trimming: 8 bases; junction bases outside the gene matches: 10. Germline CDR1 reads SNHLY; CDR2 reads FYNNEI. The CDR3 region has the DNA TGTGCCAGCAGTGTTACGGACAGGTTAGGAGAAAAACTGTTTTTT. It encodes CASSVTDRLGEKLFF.

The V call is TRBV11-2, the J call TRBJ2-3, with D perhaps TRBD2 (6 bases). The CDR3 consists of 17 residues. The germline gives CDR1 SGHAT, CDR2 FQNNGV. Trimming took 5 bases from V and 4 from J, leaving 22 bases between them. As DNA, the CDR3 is TGTGCCAGCAGCGGAGAGGTGGAGGGTATTAAGGCAGATACGCAGTATTTT. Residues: CASSGEVEGIKADTQYF.

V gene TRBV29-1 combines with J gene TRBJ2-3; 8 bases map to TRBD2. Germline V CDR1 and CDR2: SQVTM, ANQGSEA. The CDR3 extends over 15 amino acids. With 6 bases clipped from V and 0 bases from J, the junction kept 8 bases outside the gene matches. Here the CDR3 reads CSVSHSGVSTDTQYF. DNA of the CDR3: TGCAGCGTATCCCATAGCGGGGTAAGCACAGATACGCAGTATTTT.

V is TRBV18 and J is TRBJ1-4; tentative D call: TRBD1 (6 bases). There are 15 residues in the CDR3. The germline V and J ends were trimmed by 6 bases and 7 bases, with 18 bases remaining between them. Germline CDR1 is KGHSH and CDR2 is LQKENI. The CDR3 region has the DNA TGTGCCAGCTCTCAAAGGTCGGGGGGCGTTGAAAAACTGTTTTTT. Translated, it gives CASSQRSGGVEKLFF.

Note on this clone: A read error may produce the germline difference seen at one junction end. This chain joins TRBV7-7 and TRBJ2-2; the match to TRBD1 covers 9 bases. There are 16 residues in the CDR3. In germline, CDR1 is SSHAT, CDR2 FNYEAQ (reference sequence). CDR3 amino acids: CASSATGGANTGELFF. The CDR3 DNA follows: TGTGCTAGCAGCGCCACAGGGGGCGCAAACACCGGGGAGCTGTTTTTT.

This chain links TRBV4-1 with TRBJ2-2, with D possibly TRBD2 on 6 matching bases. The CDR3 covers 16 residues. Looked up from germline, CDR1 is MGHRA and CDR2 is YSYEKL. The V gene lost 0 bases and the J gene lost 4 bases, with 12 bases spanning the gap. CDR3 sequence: CASSQEHGGSTGELFF. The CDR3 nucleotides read TGCGCCAGCAGCCAAGAGCATGGGGGGAGCACCGGGGAGCTGTTTTTT.

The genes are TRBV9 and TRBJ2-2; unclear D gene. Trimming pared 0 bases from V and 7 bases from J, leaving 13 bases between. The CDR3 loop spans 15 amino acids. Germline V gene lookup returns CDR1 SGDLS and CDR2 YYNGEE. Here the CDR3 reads CASSVAPQAYGELFF. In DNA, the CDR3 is TGTGCCAGCAGCGTAGCCCCCCAGGCCTACGGGGAGCTGTTTTTT.

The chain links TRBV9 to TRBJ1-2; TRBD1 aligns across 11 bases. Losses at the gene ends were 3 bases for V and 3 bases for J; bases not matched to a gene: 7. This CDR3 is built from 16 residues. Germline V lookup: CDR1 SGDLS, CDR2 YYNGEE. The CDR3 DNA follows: TGTGCCAGCAGCGCCTCGGGACAGGGGGGGGACTATGGCTACACCTTC. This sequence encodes CASSASGQGGDYGYTF.

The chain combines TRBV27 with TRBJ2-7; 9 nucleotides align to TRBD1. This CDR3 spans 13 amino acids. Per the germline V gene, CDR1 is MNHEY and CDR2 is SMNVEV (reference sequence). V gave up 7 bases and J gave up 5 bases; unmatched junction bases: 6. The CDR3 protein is CASKSQGAHEQYF. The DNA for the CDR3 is TGTGCCAGCAAATCACAGGGGGCACACGAGCAGTACTTC.

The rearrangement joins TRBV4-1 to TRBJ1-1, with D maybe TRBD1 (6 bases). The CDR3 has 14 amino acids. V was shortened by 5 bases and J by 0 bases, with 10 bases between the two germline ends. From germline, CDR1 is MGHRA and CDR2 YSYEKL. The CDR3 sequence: CASSETGLNTEAFF. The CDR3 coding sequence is TGCGCCAGCAGCGAAACAGGGTTGAACACTGAAGCTTTCTTT.

CDR3 in amino acids: CATAKVYNSPLHF. The CDR3 DNA sequence: TGTGCCACGGCCAAGGTGTATAATTCACCCCTCCACTTT. The chain combines TRBV6-6 with TRBJ1-6; D remains ambiguous. Trimming left V 10 bases short and J 4 bases short, with 11 bases between. Germline V gene lookup returns CDR1 MNHNY and CDR2 SVGAGI (reference sequence). CDR3 size: 13 residues.

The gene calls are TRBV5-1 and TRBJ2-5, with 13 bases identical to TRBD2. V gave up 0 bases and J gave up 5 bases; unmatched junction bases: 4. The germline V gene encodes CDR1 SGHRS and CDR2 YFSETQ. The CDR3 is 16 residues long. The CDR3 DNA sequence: TGCGCCAGCAGCTTGGCGACTAGCGGGAGGATGGAGACCCAGTACTTC. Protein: CASSLATSGRMETQYF.

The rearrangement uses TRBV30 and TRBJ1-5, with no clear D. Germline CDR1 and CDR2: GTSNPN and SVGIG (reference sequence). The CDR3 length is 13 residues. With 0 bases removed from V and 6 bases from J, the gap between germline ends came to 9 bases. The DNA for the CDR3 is TGTGCCTGGAGTGTACAAGGGATTCAGCCCCAGCATTTT. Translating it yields CAWSVQGIQPQHF.

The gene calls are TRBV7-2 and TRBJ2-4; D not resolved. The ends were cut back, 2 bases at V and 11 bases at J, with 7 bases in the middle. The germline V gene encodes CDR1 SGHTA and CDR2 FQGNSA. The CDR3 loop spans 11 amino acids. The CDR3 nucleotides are TGTGCCAGCAGCTTAATTTCTGTTCAGTACTTC. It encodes CASSLISVQYF.

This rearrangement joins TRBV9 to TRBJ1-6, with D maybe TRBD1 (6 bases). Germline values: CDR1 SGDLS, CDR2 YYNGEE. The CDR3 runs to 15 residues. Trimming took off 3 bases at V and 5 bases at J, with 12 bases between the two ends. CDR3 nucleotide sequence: TGTGCCAGCAGCGCGAGGACAGACAATAATTCACCCCTCCACTTT. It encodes CASSARTDNNSPLHF.

The CDR3 loop is CASRPRDGEKLFF. The CDR3 nucleotides are TGTGCCAGCAGACCTCGGGACGGTGAAAAACTGTTTTTT. The V and J genes are TRBV7-9 and TRBJ1-4, with D possibly TRBD1 on 5 matching bases. The CDR3 loop spans 13 amino acids. The germline CDR1 and CDR2 sequences are SEHNR and FQNEAQ (reference sequence). V was trimmed by 6 bases and J by 7 bases, leaving 12 bases between them.

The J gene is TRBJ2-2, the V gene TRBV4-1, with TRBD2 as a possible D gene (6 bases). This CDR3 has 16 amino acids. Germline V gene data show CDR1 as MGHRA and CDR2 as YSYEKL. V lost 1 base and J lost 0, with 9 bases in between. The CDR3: CASSQGSGANTGELFF. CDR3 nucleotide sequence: TGCGCCAGCAGCCAAGGATCGGGGGCGAACACCGGGGAGCTGTTTTTT.

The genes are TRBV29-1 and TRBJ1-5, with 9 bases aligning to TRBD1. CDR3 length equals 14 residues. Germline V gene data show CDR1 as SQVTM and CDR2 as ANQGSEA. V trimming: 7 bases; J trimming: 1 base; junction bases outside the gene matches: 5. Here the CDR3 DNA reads TGCAGCGCATGGACAGGGGCGAGCAATCAGCCCCAGCATTTT. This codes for CSAWTGASNQPQHF.